This entry features one TCR beta chain sequence. The antigen remains unidentified. Naive CD8 isolation took CD45RO-negative cells positively selected for CCR7 and excluded terminally differentiated effector memory CD45RA+ cells. Assay: immunoSEQ multiplex PCR; the TCRdb copy retains only in-frame clones and omits some. The sample consists of 800,000 or so clones, approximately 97% of them appearing once. This record belongs to a study of shared clonotypes between healthy human individuals. Study outcomes and limitations: Clonotypes not shared had lower generation probabilities than those common to all four donors. Estimated clonotype richness was generally higher in naive than memory subsets.

Sequences were obtained from naive CD8+ T cells sorted from blood. The TCR sequence derives from a man aged 30 to 45 in good health.

The CDR3 protein is CASSYRWETQYF. The CDR3, as DNA: TGTGCCAGCAGCTACCGATGGGAGACCCAGTACTTC. The V call is TRBV28, the J call TRBJ2-5; no clear D. V lost 6 bases, J lost 5 bases, and 10 bases lay in between. The V gene's germline CDR1 is MDHEN and CDR2 SYDVKM. The CDR3 covers 12 residues.